This T cell receptor (beta chain) comes out of a study of low-dose radiotherapy and immunotherapy resistance in tumors. The wider study: Administration of intravenous cyclophosphamide at 200 mg/m2 took place every two weeks, one day before radiation and immunotherapy.

The authors amplified TCRs for approximately 20 PCR cycles with a constant-region primer and a V-primer adapter. Amplification of isolated mRNA was accomplished via in vitro transcription. TCRdb ran MiXCR on the reads and lists one entry per CDR3 protein. The sample holds some 52,000 distinct CDR3 sequences, 33% seen once. V trimming: 4 bases; J trimming: 3 bases; junction bases outside the gene matches: 5. This CDR3 region has 14 residues. CDR1 and CDR2 from the germline V gene are MDHEN and SYDVKM. Indicated time point: after trial treatment. Treatment indicated: LDRT plus nivolumab, ipilimumab, low-dose cyclophosphamide and aspirin (RACIN trial). This clonotype was counted many times.

V gene TRBV28 combines with J gene TRBJ2-7, with 8 bases matching TRBD1. This TCR was recovered from a male donor with rectosigmoid adenocarcinoma. The sample was PBMCs, taken after low-dose radiotherapy plus immunotherapy. The CDR3 here is CASSSGTGIYEQYF. The CDR3 DNA follows: TGTGCCAGCAGTTCCGGGACAGGCATCTACGAGCAGTACTTC.